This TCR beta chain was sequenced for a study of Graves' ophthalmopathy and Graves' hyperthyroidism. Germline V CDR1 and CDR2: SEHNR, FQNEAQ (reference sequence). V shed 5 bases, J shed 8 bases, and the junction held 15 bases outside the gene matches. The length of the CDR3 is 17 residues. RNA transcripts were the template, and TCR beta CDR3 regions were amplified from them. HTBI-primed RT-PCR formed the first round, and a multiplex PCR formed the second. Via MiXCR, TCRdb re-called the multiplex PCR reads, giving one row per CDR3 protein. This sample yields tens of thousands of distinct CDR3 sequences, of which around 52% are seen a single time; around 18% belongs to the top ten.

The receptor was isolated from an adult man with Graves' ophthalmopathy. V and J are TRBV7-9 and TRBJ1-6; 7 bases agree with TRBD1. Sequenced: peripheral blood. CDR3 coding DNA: TGTGCCAGCAGCCCAGAATGGCAGACAGGGTGGGATTCACCCCTCCACTTT. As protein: CASSPEWQTGWDSPLHF.